The 16 T cell receptor beta chains reported below all come from one sample, sequenced in a study of blood T cell repertoires in COVID-19. Using immunoSEQ multiplex PCR, the repertoire was profiled, and TCRdb retains in-frame clones only, with some absent. The sample yields about 170,000 clones, 75% to 90% seen once. The sequenced material came from peripheral blood. These receptors were taken from a woman aged 55-69 years with acute or convalescent COVID-19.

The V gene is TRBV19, the J gene TRBJ1-1; D is uncertain. V shed 5 bases and J shed 0 bases, with 13 bases lying between them. The CDR3 loop spans 15 amino acids. CDR1 and CDR2 (germline): LNHDA, SQIVND (reference sequence). DNA for the CDR3: TGTGCCAGTAGTCGCGCGGGCCTCATGAACACTGAAGCTTTCTTT. Translation gives CASSRAGLMNTEAFF.

This sequence joins TRBV6-5 and TRBJ2-3; D is perhaps TRBD2 (5 bases). This CDR3 is 13 amino acids long. V was pared by 6 bases and J by 0 bases, with 7 bases between. Germline loops: CDR1 MNHEY, CDR2 SVGAGI. The CDR3 spells CASRRVSTDTQYF. As DNA, the CDR3 is TGTGCCAGCAGGCGGGTGAGCACAGATACGCAGTATTTT.

The chain has TRBV30 and TRBJ1-1; D may be TRBD1 (6 bases). This CDR3 is built from 14 residues. In germline, CDR1 is GTSNPN, CDR2 SVGIG (reference sequence). V shed 0 bases and J shed 2 bases, with 10 bases lying between them. CDR3 sequence: CAWSVGGLNTEAFF. Here the CDR3 DNA reads TGTGCCTGGAGTGTCGGGGGGCTTAACACTGAAGCTTTCTTT.

The gene calls are TRBV7-2 and TRBJ2-1; D is uncertain. Germline CDR1 is SGHTA and CDR2 is FQGNSA. Trimming took off 1 base at V and 10 bases at J, with 11 bases between the two ends. The CDR3 runs to 13 residues. The chain's CDR3 is CASSLESSREQFF. The DNA for the CDR3 is TGTGCCAGCAGCTTAGAGAGTAGCCGGGAGCAGTTCTTC.

The chain uses TRBV9 and TRBJ2-7; 10 positions agree with TRBD2. CDR1 is SGDLS and CDR2 is YYNGEE in the germline V gene. The CDR3 is made up of 15 amino acids. The J segment lost 0 bases and the V segment lost 3 bases, leaving 3 bases of the junction unmatched. CDR3 DNA sequence: TGTGCCAGCAGCGCATTAGCGGGGGGCTCCTACGAGCAGTACTTC. This codes for CASSALAGGSYEQYF.

The chain links TRBV30 to TRBJ1-5, with D maybe TRBD1 (6 bases). Germline CDR1 is GTSNPN and CDR2 is SVGIG (reference sequence). The CDR3 is made up of 16 amino acids. V gave up 1 base and J gave up 5 bases, with 18 bases separating them. The CDR3 coding sequence is TGTGCCTGGAGTGGAACGGGGGGCCGGGTGGATCAGCCCCAGCATTTT. Its protein is CAWSGTGGRVDQPQHF. Filled out from reference TRBV30 and TRBJ1-5, the complete variable domain reads SQTIHQWPATLVQPVGSPLSLECTVEGTSNPNLYWYRQAAGRGLQLLFYSVGIGQISSEVPQNLSASRPQDRQFILSSKKLLLSDSGFYLCAWSGTGGRVDQPQHFGDGTRLSIL.

This clone is a singleton in its sample. The chain carries TRBV4-3 and TRBJ2-2, with 8 bases matching TRBD2. Unmatched junction bases numbered 10, after V lost 0 bases and J lost 4 bases. This CDR3 contains 18 residues. Germline assignment: CDR1 LGHNA and CDR2 YSLEER. For the CDR3, the DNA is TGCGCCAGCAGCCAAGAGAACGGGGGGGCCGGGGGCACCGGGGAGCTGTTTTTT. Its protein is CASSQENGGAGGTGELFF.

This sequence joins TRBV28 and TRBJ2-4; tentatively, D is TRBD1 (6 bases). Per germline, CDR1 MDHEN and CDR2 SYDVKM. Trimming took 3 bases from V and 0 from J, leaving 15 bases between them. The CDR3 runs 17 residues. The CDR3 DNA sequence: TGTGCCAGCAGTTTCCCTGGGGGACATCTAGCCAAAAACATTCAGTACTTC. Its protein product is CASSFPGGHLAKNIQYF.

The CDR3 sequence is CASPHSPGTGRWSGNTIYF. The CDR3 DNA reads as TGTGCCAGCCCCCATTCTCCCGGTACCGGGAGGTGGTCTGGAAACACCATATATTTT. The chain employs TRBV3-1 (or the pseudogene TRBV3-2) and TRBJ1-3; D gene ambiguous. Germline CDR1 is LGHDT and CDR2 is YNNKEL (reference sequence). The V end lost 8 bases, the J end lost 1 base, and 27 bases lay between the germline ends. This CDR3 spans 19 amino acids.

The chain joins TRBV2 to TRBJ1-1; 10 bases map to TRBD1. V lost 8 bases and J lost 4; bases outside the gene matches: 7. The V gene's germline CDR1 is SNHLY and CDR2 FYNNEI. The CDR3 spans 14 residues. CDR3 in DNA: TGTGCCAGCGGAGGGGACAGGGGAGCCACTGAAGCTTTCTTT. This encodes CASGGDRGATEAFF.

The CDR3 loop reads CASSRGQGDGSPLHF. CDR3 DNA: TGCGCCAGCAGTCGAGGACAGGGGGATGGTTCACCCCTCCACTTT. V is TRBV10-1 and J is TRBJ1-6; 10 bases line up with TRBD1. The germline V gene has CDR1 WNHNN and CDR2 SYGVQD (reference sequence). The CDR3 sequence is 15 residues long. V shed 5 bases, J shed 9 bases, and the junction held 7 bases outside the gene matches.

The chain carries TRBV6-2 or TRBV6-3 and TRBJ1-2, with 8 bases aligning to TRBD1. The CDR3 spans 15 residues. Germline CDR1 and CDR2: MNHEY and SVGEGT. Losses at the gene ends were 6 bases for V and 7 bases for J; bases not matched to a gene: 13. The CDR3 DNA sequence: TGTGCCAGCAGCTCCCCGCGGGACAGGCTCCTTGGCTACACCTTC. This gives the protein CASSSPRDRLLGYTF.

V gene TRBV18 combines with J gene TRBJ1-5; TRBD1 agrees at 7 bases. V gave up 4 bases and J gave up 1 base; unmatched junction bases: 4. The germline gives CDR1 KGHSH, CDR2 LQKENI. The CDR3 is made up of 15 amino acids. CDR3 DNA sequence: TGTGCCAGCTCACAGGAGGGGGCCAGCAATCAGCCCCAGCATTTT. Translation: CASSQEGASNQPQHF.

V gene TRBV7-6 combines with J gene TRBJ1-6, with D perhaps TRBD1 (6 bases). CDR3 length equals 15 residues. V gave up 4 bases and J gave up 9 bases, with 16 bases separating them. Looked up from germline, CDR1 is SGHVS and CDR2 is FNYEAQ. The CDR3 DNA is TGTGCCAGCAGCTCTGATGGGACAACGCGTTCACCCCTCCACTTT. It yields the protein CASSSDGTTRSPLHF.

This clone has more than one count but fewer than ten. The gene calls are TRBV3-1 (or the pseudogene TRBV3-2) and TRBJ1-1; D gene ambiguous. Germline V gene data show CDR1 as LGHDT and CDR2 as YNNKEL (reference sequence). This CDR3 spans 15 amino acids. Trimming removed 0 bases at V and 6 bases at J, with 14 bases between. The CDR3 reads CASSQDQRAGAEAFF. The CDR3 DNA reads as TGTGCCAGCAGCCAAGATCAGAGGGCTGGGGCTGAAGCTTTCTTT.

The chain couples TRBV7-9 to TRBJ2-3, with D tentatively TRBD1 (6 bases). The CDR3 has 16 residues. V was clipped by 6 bases and J by 4 bases, with 20 bases between them. The germline CDR1 and CDR2 sequences are SEHNR and FQNEAQ (reference sequence). CDR3 sequence: CASSWGPRGGPDTQYF. CDR3 DNA: TGTGCCAGCAGTTGGGGCCCCAGGGGTGGGCCAGATACGCAGTATTTT.